This T cell receptor beta chain was captured by sequencing in a study of blood T cells in healthy people across ages (dated by TCRdb to about 2015). With regard to the full study: In model experiments, template switching captured roughly one uniquely barcoded TCR beta cDNA molecule for every two T cells. Age-related changes in TCR beta repertoire diversity were measured in the study by deep sequencing normalized with unique cDNA molecular identifiers. The donors were divided into four age groups: young (average around 15 years), middle-aged (roughly 40), aged (roughly 66) and long-lived (roughly 82). To avoid experimental bias, donors of different ages were distributed randomly across sequencing lanes. Two additional independent replicas of 1 million unique cDNA reads from the same blood draw were analyzed for two donors (one aged 18 to 30 and one aged 80 or older).

Library preparation was by 5' RACE. Sequencing relied on an Illumina HiSeq 2500. The second PCR ran for roughly 6 to 11 cycles and used a J-beta primer mix along with a sample-barcoded 5' primer. Each TCR beta cDNA molecule received a unique molecular identifier from a template-switch 5' adaptor carrying 12 random nucleotides. Each sample yielded at least 2.5 million CDR3-containing paired-end reads. First-strand cDNA was synthesized from all RNA with the Mint cDNA synthesis kit, primed by a TRBC-specific oligonucleotide. Following uracil-DNA glycosylase treatment, all cDNA underwent a first 18-cycle PCR with the universal primers M1SS and BC2_uni_R. The original pipeline was this. For normalization, 1 million high-quality reads, each with a distinct molecular identifier, were randomly selected from each sample. Reads with shared molecular identifiers were discarded instead of being binned into consensus sequences. MiTCR, set to a Q25 quality threshold and the strictest error-elimination algorithm, was used for CDR3 identification, clonotype clustering and error correction. A nonparametric unseen species model with Euler transformation was used to estimate lower-bound total TCR beta diversity. TCRdb redid the processing of the public reads, applying fastp at Q25 and MiXCR, and retained in-frame beta chains. Each CDR3 protein gets just one entry, which takes the most common genes and DNA from the rows behind it. The V and J calls, along with clone size, are taken from TCRdb and not from the paper's own processing. Counted in this sample were some 1.1 million distinct CDR3 sequences; 35% to 45% of them appeared once. Together, the top ten hold under 15% of the sample.

This clonotype was detected a few times. It lacks a known antigen. The record has no base qualities; no much larger clone is one base away. Points the paper makes about the study in general: As age increased, observed TCR beta diversity per million T cells dropped in a roughly linear way, and a significant reduction was already evident by age about 40. A strong correlation was found between observed TCR beta diversity and the percentage of naive T cells measured by flow cytometry. The long-lived group showed more naive CD4+ T cells, fewer expanded clones and increased TCR diversity than the aged group, suggesting age selection. Total diversity estimates from one million sequenced T cells were considered lower bounds and underestimates. Bulk unsorted PBMC profiling prevented conclusive comparison of naive and antigen-experienced compartments. Because the CMV infection status of the donors was unknown, age-related changes in expanded clonotypes may potentially have been confounded.

The donors were 40 or so Caucasian individuals from Russia, aged about 6 to 95 years, who were systemically healthy. Each donor gave 9.5 to 10 milliliters of peripheral blood, drawn into EDTA-treated Vacutainer tubes. PBMCs were isolated by Ficoll-Paque density-gradient centrifugation, with at least 6 million obtained per sample. Total RNA was extracted from PBMCs with Trizol reagent, with at least 5.5 micrograms obtained per sample. For every donor, an aliquot of PBMCs went through flow cytometry to measure the percentages of naive CD45RAhigh/CD27high T cells. The CDR3 covers 15 residues, taking in both the cysteine and the phenylalanine. CDR3 DNA only is kept here, 45 bases in frame from base 1. V trim: 3 bases; J trim: 2 bases; unmatched bases: 4. According to the germline V gene, CDR1 reads SGHTA and CDR2 reads FQGNSA.

The TCR originated in a young man in good health. Recombination linked TRBV7-2 to TRBJ2-3, with 8 middle bases fitting TRBD2. Sequenced input: blood. The CDR3 protein sequence reads: CASSFTSGTTDTQYF. The DNA is TGTGCCAGCAGCTTCACTAGCGGTACCACAGATACGCAGTATTTT.